This record looks at one TCR beta chain sequence and its context. The data belong to a study of T cell responses to AZD1222 COVID-19 vaccine. Germline assignment: CDR1 LGHNA and CDR2 YNFKEQ. The CDR3 is 15 residues long. Trimming took 1 base from V and 0 from J, leaving 10 bases between them. The repertoire was sequenced with immunoSEQ multiplex PCR; TCRdb's copy has only in-frame clones and lacks some. The sample yields about 150,000 clones, roughly 89% seen once. This receptor was taken from an adult who received the AZD1222 COVID-19 vaccine. J is TRBJ2-7 and V is TRBV4-2, with D hard to call. This specimen consisted of peripheral blood, obtained 28 days after the second AZD1222 dose. CDR3 region: CASSQGSVYSYEQYF. The CDR3 nucleotides read TGTGCCAGCAGCCAAGGTTCCGTTTACTCCTACGAGCAGTACTTC.